This T cell receptor (beta chain) was sequenced in a study of control samples from healthy donors and cancer patients. The table came from immunoSEQ multiplex PCR; TCRdb's copy has only in-frame clones and leaves some out. The sample lists fewer than 500,000 clones, 90% occurring once. This CDR3 is 14 amino acids long. Germline CDR1 and CDR2: MNHEY and SVGEGT. V was clipped by 4 bases and J by 2 bases, with 12 bases between them. The chain joins TRBV6-2 or TRBV6-3 to TRBJ2-7; D perhaps matches TRBD1 (6 bases). The TCR was taken from a man in his forties with head and neck cancer. The sequenced sample was PBMCs. In nucleotides, the CDR3 is TGTGCCAGCAGTTCCGGGACACCGACCTACGAGCAGTACTTC. Translated: CASSSGTPTYEQYF.